Listed below are T cell receptor beta chains from one sample, sequenced in a study of glioma-infiltrating T cells after dendritic cell vaccination. The method was immunoSEQ multiplex PCR; TCRdb's version includes in-frame clones alone and lacks a portion of them. The sample shows 60,000 to 70,000 clones, approximately 85% of them seen only once. Sequencing was performed on blood, taken before dendritic cell vaccination. The source of these receptors is a human donor with glioblastoma. Both conserved end residues are part of each CDR3. D genes are given only for firm matches. Expanded clones get a size class; other rows say once, few or many, or leave the size out.

J,D,length,size,V,CDR3,DNA
TRBJ2-7,.,15,.,TRBV5-4,CASSLGRADAYEQYF,TGTGCCAGCAGCTTGGGGAGGGCCGACGCCTACGAGCAGTACTTC
TRBJ2-7,TRBD1,14,.,TRBV5-1,CASSSQGAAYEQYF,TGCGCCAGCAGCTCGCAGGGGGCGGCCTACGAGCAGTACTTC
TRBJ1-4,TRBD1,15,.,TRBV13,CASSSLGQGVEKLFF,TGTGCCAGCAGCTCACTGGGACAGGGGGTTGAAAAACTGTTTTTT
TRBJ1-2,.,15,once,TRBV5-1,CASSLAGSLAYGYTF,TGCGCCAGCAGCTTGGCCGGCAGCTTAGCCTATGGCTACACCTTC
TRBJ2-3,.,17,.,TRBV7-2,CASSYPIASASPDTQYF,TGTGCCAGCAGCTACCCCATCGCTAGCGCCTCCCCGGATACGCAGTATTTT
TRBJ2-7,TRBD1,15,once,TRBV5-1,CASSSTGRSSYEQYF,TGCGCCAGCAGCTCGACAGGGCGGAGCTCCTACGAGCAGTACTTC
TRBJ2-1,TRBD2,12,.,TRBV27,CASSLSGGHQFF,TGTGCCAGCAGCTTGTCGGGGGGGCACCAGTTCTTC
TRBJ1-5,.,15,.,TRBV28,CASSLVQGRNQPQHF,TGTGCCAGCAGCCTGGTTCAGGGGAGAAATCAGCCCCAGCATTTT
TRBJ1-2,.,13,.,TRBV5-1,CASRETGNYGYTF,TGCGCCAGCAGGGAGACGGGGAACTATGGCTACACCTTC
TRBJ2-4,.,13,.,TRBV4-1,CASSQSAQNIQYF,TGCGCCAGCAGCCAGAGCGCTCAAAACATTCAGTACTTC
TRBJ2-5,.,13,.,TRBV4-2,CASSRSFVETQYF,TGTGCCAGCAGTCGTAGTTTCGTGGAGACCCAGTACTTC
TRBJ2-7,.,14,few,TRBV28,CASSFVLRTYEQYF,TGTGCCAGCAGTTTTGTTTTGAGAACCTACGAGCAGTACTTC
TRBJ1-1,.,14,.,TRBV5-1,CASSGDTLNTEAFF,TGCGCCAGCAGCGGGGACACCTTGAACACTGAAGCTTTCTTT
TRBJ1-2,.,15,.,TRBV4-1,CASSQGSYTPYGYTF,TGCGCCAGCAGCCAAGGTTCGTACACACCCTATGGCTACACCTTC
TRBJ1-1,.,12,.,TRBV11-3,CASSLGDREAFF,TGTGCCAGCAGCTTAGGCGACAGGGAAGCTTTCTTT
TRBJ2-1,.,15,.,TRBV5-1,CASSLGQGSYNEQFF,TGCGCCAGCAGCTTGGGGCAGGGGTCCTACAATGAGCAGTTCTTC
TRBJ2-7,TRBD1,17,.,TRBV5-1,CASSLAGGGQDHYEQYF,TGCGCCAGCAGCTTGGCAGGTGGAGGACAGGACCACTACGAGCAGTACTTC
TRBJ2-1,TRBD1,15,.,TRBV6-1,CASSGRGQASGEQFF,TGTGCCAGCAGTGGAAGGGGACAGGCTTCGGGAGAGCAGTTCTTC
TRBJ2-1,TRBD2,16,.,TRBV7-6,CASSPAGGSFYNEQFF,TGTGCCAGCAGCCCAGCGGGGGGATCCTTCTACAATGAGCAGTTCTTC
TRBJ2-7,TRBD1,14,.,TRBV28,CASTSLDRGPEQYF,TGTGCCAGCACCTCGCTGGACAGGGGGCCCGAGCAGTACTTC
TRBJ2-5,TRBD2,16,.,TRBV5-1,CASSLSGGAVLETQYF,TGCGCCAGCAGCCTCAGCGGGGGGGCCGTTTTAGAGACCCAGTACTTC
TRBJ2-7,TRBD2,14,once,TRBV6-1,CASRTSGGPQEQYF,TGTGCCAGCAGGACTAGCGGGGGGCCACAAGAGCAGTACTTC